This T cell receptor (beta chain) was sequenced for a study of cytomegalovirus exposure and HLA in healthy donors. General study findings and limits: With high specificity and sensitivity, the classifier reportedly diagnosed cytomegalovirus status.

As for this clone: The antigen is not known.

Primers for the PCR totalled 60 Vbeta and 13 Jbeta. The assay was immunoSEQ multiplex PCR, and TCRdb's table has in-frame clones only and misses some. The sample contains around 150,000 clones, roughly 79% of which appear only once. The CDR3 extends over 15 amino acids. Germline V gene lookup returns CDR1 MNHNS and CDR2 SASEGT. Trimming took 3 bases from V and 4 from J; bases not matched to a gene: 8. The receptor was isolated from a man aged 25-40 years in good health and CMV-seropositive. The V call is TRBV6-1, the J call TRBJ2-5, with 7 bases identical to TRBD2. Material for sequencing was PBMCs. The chain's CDR3 is CASSDGGGFGETQYF. The CDR3 coding sequence is TGTGCCAGCAGTGATGGGGGGGGGTTCGGAGAGACCCAGTACTTC.